This T cell receptor (beta chain) is from a study of blood T cell repertoires in COVID-19. Whole-study context: Whether acute or convalescent, the COVID-19 samples came from the United States, Italy and Spain.

Germline V gene lookup returns CDR1 MNHEY and CDR2 SVGEGT. The J segment lost 6 bases and the V segment lost 4 bases, leaving 10 bases of the junction unmatched. CDR3 length: 15 residues. Participants came from 24 US areas, aged roughly 18 to 95 years. For recovered donors of Cohort 3, there were two negative PCRs, clearance, or symptom resolution. The authors' processing: For nucleated cells, counts were estimated from reference gene primer amplification. Assay used: immunoSEQ multiplex PCR; TCRdb lists only in-frame clones, some missing. That table gives V, J and clone size, and the DNA gave D and trimming. The sample includes 90,000 to 120,000 clones, 80% to 90% of them seen just once.

Sequencing was carried out using PBMCs or T cells enriched from blood (not recorded which). The source of this sequence is a woman aged 45-59 years who had recovered from COVID-19. V is TRBV6-2 or TRBV6-3 and J is TRBJ2-7, with TRBD2 identical over 9 bases. The CDR3 here is CASSSAGGGASEQYF. The CDR3 bases are TGTGCCAGCAGTTCGGCAGGCGGGGGGGCCTCCGAGCAGTACTTC.